The T cell receptor (beta chain) under discussion was sequenced for a study of early T cells in non-severe SARS-CoV-2 infection. TCRdb re-called the 5' RACE reads with MiXCR, one entry per CDR3 protein. The repertoire holds some 67,000 distinct CDR3 sequences, approximately 15% seen once, with 11% to 15% in the top ten. This clonotype was seen only a few times. Its antigen is unidentified. Germline V gene sequence: CDR1 SEHNR, CDR2 FQNEAQ (reference sequence). V shed 4 bases, J shed 2 bases, and the junction held 4 bases outside the gene matches. This CDR3 comprises 16 residues. Whole-study findings and limits: VDJdb matching favored anti-spike CD8 responses, missing private and CD4 specificities.

This TCR came from an adult who was a healthcare worker with PCR-confirmed SARS-CoV-2 infection or an uninfected control (not recorded which). The sequencing input was whole blood. The chain recombines TRBV7-9 with TRBJ2-2; TRBD2 matches 10 bases. The chain's CDR3 is CASSYLAGVNTGELFF. The DNA of the CDR3 is TGTGCCAGCAGCTACCTAGCGGGGGTTAACACCGGGGAGCTGTTTTTT.